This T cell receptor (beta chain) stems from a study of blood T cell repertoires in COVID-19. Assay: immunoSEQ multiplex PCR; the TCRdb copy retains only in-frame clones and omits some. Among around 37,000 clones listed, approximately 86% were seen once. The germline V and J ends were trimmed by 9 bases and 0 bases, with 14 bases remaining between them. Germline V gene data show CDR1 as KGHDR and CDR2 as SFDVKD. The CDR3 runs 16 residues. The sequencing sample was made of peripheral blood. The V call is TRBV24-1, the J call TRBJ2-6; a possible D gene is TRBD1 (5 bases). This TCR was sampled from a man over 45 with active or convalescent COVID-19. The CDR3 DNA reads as TGTGCCACCTTAGGGGCGCTACCCTCTGGGGCCAACGTCCTGACTTTC. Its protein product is CATLGALPSGANVLTF.